This T cell receptor beta chain was observed in a study of a mutant IDH1 vaccine in newly diagnosed glioma. Study results and limitations: With respect to changes in top peripheral T cell clonotypes, pseudoprogression seemed unrelated.

The CDR3 runs 15 residues. Per germline, CDR1 SGHAT and CDR2 FQNNGV. Trimming took 0 bases from V and 8 from J, leaving 16 bases between them. Turning to this clone: The antigen remains undetermined.

Time point given: week 11, during vaccination. All doses held 300 ug of mutant IDH1 20-mer peptide, with topical imiquimod. The table came from immunoSEQ multiplex PCR; TCRdb's copy has only in-frame clones and leaves some out. This sample carries around 120,000 clones, 80% of them seen once, and the ten largest clones take 5.5%. Sequencing used PBMCs, obtained from a glioma patient whose treatment included an IDH1 peptide vaccine. This TCR was recovered from a man aged 40-49 years with glioma. The chain combines TRBV11-2 with TRBJ1-2; weak D call: TRBD1 (6 bases). Here the CDR3 DNA reads TGTGCCAGCAGCTTAGAACAGGGAGGGATGTGGGGCTACACCTTC. Translating gives CASSLEQGGMWGYTF. The whole variable domain, filled in from reference TRBV11-2 and TRBJ1-2, reads EAGVAQSPRYKIIEKRQSVAFWCNPISGHATLYWYQQILGQGPKLLIQFQNNGVVDDSQLPKDRFSAERLKGVDSTLKIQPAKLEDSAVYLCASSLEQGGMWGYTFGSGTRLTVV.